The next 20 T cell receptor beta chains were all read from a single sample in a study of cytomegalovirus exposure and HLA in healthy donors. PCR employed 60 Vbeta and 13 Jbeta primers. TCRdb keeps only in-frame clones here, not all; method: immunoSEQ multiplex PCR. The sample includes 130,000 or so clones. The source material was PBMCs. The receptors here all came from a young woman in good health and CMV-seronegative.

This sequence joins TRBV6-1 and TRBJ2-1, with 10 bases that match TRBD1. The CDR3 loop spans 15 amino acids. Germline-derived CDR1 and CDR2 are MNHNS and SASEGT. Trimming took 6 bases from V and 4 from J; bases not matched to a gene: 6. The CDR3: CASRNRDRGYNEQFF. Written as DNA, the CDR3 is TGTGCCAGCAGGAACCGGGACAGGGGTTACAATGAGCAGTTCTTC.

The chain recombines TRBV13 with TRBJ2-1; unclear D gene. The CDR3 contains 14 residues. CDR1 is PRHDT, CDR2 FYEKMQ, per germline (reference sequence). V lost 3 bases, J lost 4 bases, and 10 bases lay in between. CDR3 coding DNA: TGTGCCAGCAGCTTCAATGTCATTTACAATGAGCAGTTCTTC. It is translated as CASSFNVIYNEQFF.

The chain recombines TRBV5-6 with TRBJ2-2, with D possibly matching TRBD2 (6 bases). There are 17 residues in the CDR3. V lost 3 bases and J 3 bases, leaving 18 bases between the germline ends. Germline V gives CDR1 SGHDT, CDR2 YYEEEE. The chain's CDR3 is CASSSGPAGAYTGELFF. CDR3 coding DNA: TGTGCCAGCAGCTCCGGGCCAGCGGGCGCCTACACCGGGGAGCTGTTTTTT.

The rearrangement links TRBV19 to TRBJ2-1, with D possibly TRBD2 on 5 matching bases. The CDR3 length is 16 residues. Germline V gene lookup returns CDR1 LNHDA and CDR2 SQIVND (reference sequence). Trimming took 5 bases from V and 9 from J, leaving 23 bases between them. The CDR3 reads CASSPPKPTFEGEQFF. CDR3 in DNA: TGTGCCAGTAGTCCACCTAAGCCTACTTTTGAGGGTGAGCAGTTCTTC.

The CDR3 coding sequence is TGTGCCAGCAGCTTAGACATGAACACTGAAGCTTTCTTT. Protein: CASSLDMNTEAFF. V usage is TRBV7-2 and J usage is TRBJ1-1, with unresolved D. Germline lookup yields CDR1 SGHTA and CDR2 FQGNSA. The CDR3 loop spans 13 amino acids. V was shortened by 1 base and J by 0 bases, with 3 bases between the two germline ends.

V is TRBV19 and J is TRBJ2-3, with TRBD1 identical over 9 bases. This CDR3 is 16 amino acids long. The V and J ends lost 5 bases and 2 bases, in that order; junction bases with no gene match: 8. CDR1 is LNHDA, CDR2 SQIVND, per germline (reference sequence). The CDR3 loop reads CASSYGQGPSTDTQYF. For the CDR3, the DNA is TGTGCCAGTAGTTACGGACAGGGGCCATCCACAGATACGCAGTATTTT.

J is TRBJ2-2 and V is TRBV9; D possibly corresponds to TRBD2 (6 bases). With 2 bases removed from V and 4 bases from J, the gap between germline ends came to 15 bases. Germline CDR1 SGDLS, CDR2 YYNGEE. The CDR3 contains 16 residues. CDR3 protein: CASSVSRGGSTGELFF. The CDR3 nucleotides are TGTGCCAGCAGCGTTTCGCGGGGCGGTAGCACCGGGGAGCTGTTTTTT.

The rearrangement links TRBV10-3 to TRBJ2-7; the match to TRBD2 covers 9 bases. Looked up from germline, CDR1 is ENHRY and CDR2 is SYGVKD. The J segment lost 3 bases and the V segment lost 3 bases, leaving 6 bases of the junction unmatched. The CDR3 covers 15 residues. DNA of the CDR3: TGTGCCATCAGTGATAGGACTAGCGCCGACTACGAGCAGTACTTC. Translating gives CAISDRTSADYEQYF.

This chain's CDR3 is CASSEADRGFRTDTQYF. The CDR3 DNA is TGTGCCAGCAGTGAAGCTGACAGGGGGTTTCGGACAGATACGCAGTATTTT. The rearrangement uses TRBV6-1 and TRBJ2-3; 9 nucleotides align to TRBD1. The CDR3 is 17 amino acids. After removal of 0 bases from V and 3 bases from J, the junction contained 7 bases not matched to a gene. Germline V gives CDR1 MNHNS, CDR2 SASEGT.

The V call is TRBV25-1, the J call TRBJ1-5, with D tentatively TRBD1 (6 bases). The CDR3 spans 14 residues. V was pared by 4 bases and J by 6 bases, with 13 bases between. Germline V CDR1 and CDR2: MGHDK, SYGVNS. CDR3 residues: CASSGAGASQPQHF. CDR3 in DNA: TGTGCCAGCAGTGGCGCGGGGGCGAGTCAGCCCCAGCATTTT.

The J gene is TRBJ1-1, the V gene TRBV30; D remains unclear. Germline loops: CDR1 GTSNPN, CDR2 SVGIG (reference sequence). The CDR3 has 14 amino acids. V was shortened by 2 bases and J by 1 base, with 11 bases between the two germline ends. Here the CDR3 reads CAWSRLLQNTEAFF. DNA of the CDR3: TGTGCCTGGAGTCGACTCCTACAGAACACTGAAGCTTTCTTT.

CDR3 nucleotides: TGTGCCAGCCGAGGGATGTTAAGCTCCTACAATGAGCAGTTCTTC. It encodes CASRGMLSSYNEQFF. The chain uses TRBV2 and TRBJ2-1; TRBD2 is a possible D gene (5 bases). V lost 8 bases and J lost 0, with 14 bases in between. CDR1 is SNHLY, CDR2 FYNNEI, per germline. This CDR3 spans 15 amino acids.

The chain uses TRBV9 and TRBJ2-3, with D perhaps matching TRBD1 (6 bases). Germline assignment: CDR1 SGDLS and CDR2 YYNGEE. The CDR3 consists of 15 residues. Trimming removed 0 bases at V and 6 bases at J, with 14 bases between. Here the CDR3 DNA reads TGTGCCAGCAGCGTAGAAGGGGGAACTATGGATACGCAGTATTTT. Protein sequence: CASSVEGGTMDTQYF.

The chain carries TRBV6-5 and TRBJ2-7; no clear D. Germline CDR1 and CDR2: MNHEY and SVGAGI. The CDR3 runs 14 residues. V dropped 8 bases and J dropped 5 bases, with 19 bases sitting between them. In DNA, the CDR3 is TGTGCCAGCGCTACCGAAACTAAAGGCCACGAGCAGTACGTC. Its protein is CASATETKGHEQYV.

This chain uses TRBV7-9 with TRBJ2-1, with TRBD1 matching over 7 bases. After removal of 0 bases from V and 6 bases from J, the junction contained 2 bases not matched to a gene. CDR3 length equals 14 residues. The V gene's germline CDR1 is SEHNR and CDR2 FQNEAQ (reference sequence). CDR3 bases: TGTGCCAGCAGCTTAGCAACAGGGGTCAATGAGCAGTTCTTC. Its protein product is CASSLATGVNEQFF. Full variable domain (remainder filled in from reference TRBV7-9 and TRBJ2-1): DTGVSQNPRHKITKRGQNVTFRCDPISEHNRLYWYRQTLGQGPEFLTYFQNEAQLEKSRLLSDRFSAERPKGSFSTLEIQRTEQGDSAMYLCASSLATGVNEQFFGPGTRLTVL.

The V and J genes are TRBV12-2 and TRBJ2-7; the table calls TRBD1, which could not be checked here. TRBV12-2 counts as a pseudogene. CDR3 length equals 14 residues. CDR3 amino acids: CASRGPDRVVEQYV. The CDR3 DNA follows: TGTGCAAGTCGCGGCCCCGACAGGGTCGTCGAGCAGTACGTC.

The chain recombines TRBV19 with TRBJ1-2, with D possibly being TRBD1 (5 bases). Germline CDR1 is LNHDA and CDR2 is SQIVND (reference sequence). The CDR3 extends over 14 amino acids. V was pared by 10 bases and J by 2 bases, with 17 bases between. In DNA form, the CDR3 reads TGTGCCACCCTAGACGGGGGTCGGAACTATGGCTACACCTTC. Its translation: CATLDGGRNYGYTF.

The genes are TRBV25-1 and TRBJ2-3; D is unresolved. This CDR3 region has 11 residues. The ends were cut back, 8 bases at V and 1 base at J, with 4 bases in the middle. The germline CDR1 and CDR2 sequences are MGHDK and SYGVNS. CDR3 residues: CASRGTDTQYF. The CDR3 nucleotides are TGTGCCAGCCGAGGCACAGATACGCAGTATTTT.

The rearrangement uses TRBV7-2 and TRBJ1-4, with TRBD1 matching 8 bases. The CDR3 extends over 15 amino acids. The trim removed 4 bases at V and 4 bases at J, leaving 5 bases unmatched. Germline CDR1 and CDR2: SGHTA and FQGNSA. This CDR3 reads CASSSVTGGNEKLFF. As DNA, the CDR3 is TGTGCCAGCAGCTCGGTCACAGGGGGTAATGAAAAACTGTTTTTT.

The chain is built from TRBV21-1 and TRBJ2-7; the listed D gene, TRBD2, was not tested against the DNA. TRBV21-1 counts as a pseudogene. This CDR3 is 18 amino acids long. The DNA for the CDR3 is TGTGCCAGCAGCAAAATCGGGACTATCGATAGAATCTGCTACGAGCAGTACGTC. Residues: CASSKIGTIDRICYEQYV.